This TCR beta chain was found in a study of response to subunit inactivated influenza vaccine. Study findings and constraints: The study's authors posited that every seasonal influenza vaccination enlists few new T cells.

TCRdb processed the RT-PCR reads anew with MiXCR; each CDR3 protein has one entry. The sample contains roughly 620,000 distinct CDR3 sequences, 11% of which appear only once. This clonotype was seen only a few times. Its antigen is unidentified. CDR1 is MNHEY, CDR2 SMNVEV, per germline (reference sequence). CDR3 length equals 14 residues. With 1 base removed from V and 4 bases from J, the gap between germline ends came to 8 bases. This same sample was also part of a study on T cells expressing NK-cell markers. That study adds: Production of TCR beta cDNA relied on 5'RACE template switching with UMIs. According to the study, TCR beta repertoires originated from sorted CD3+CD56+NKG2C+, CD3+CD56+NKG2C- and CD3+CD56-NKG2C+ T cells. For several experiments, T cell sorting was restricted to the alpha-beta TCR population by means of an anti-gamma-delta TCR antibody. The same clonotypes also predominated in the CD3+CD56-NKG2C+ fraction of a handful of donors.

Sequenced material: PBMCs from blood, taken on the day of vaccination. The sequence derives from a man aged 45-60 years who received an inactivated influenza vaccine. The chain employs TRBV27 and TRBJ2-1; D unresolved. CDR3 nucleotides: TGTGCCAGCAGTTTATTGCCCCAATACAATGAGCAGTTCTTC. Translation: CASSLLPQYNEQFF.